The 5 T cell receptor beta chains reported below all come from one sample, sequenced in a study of T cells in Graves' hyperthyroidism and ophthalmopathy. The TCR beta CDR3 regions underwent amplification using RNA transcripts as the source. HTBI primers were employed in a first-round RT-PCR of the TCR CDR3. TCRdb reanalysed the multiplex PCR reads using MiXCR and keeps one entry per CDR3 protein. The data show some 570,000 distinct CDR3 sequences, roughly 17% seen once. Sequences were obtained from blood. These receptors were taken from a woman between 18 and 29 years old with Graves' ophthalmopathy.

This clonotype appeared many times. This chain connects TRBV6-1 to TRBJ2-5, with D perhaps being TRBD1 or TRBD2 (6 bases each). Germline CDR1 and CDR2: MNHNS and SASEGT. V gave up 8 bases and J gave up 5 bases, with 18 bases separating them. CDR3 length: 14 amino acids. Here the CDR3 DNA reads TGTGCCAGCCTTGGGCAAGGGGGGAGTGAGACCCAGTACTTC. Amino acids: CASLGQGGSETQYF.

This clonotype has at least ten counts. The V and J genes are TRBV6-1 and TRBJ2-3; 11 nucleotides match TRBD2. CDR1 MNHNS and CDR2 SASEGT come from the germline V gene. J gave up 0 bases and V 5 bases, and 10 bases lay outside the gene matches. The CDR3 totals 18 residues. The CDR3 coding sequence is TGTGCCAGCAGTACCTTTCTAGCGGGAGGCGCTAGCACAGATACGCAGTATTTT. Translating gives CASSTFLAGGASTDTQYF.

V and J are TRBV29-1 and TRBJ1-1; 9 positions match TRBD1. The germline gives CDR1 SQVTM, CDR2 ANQGSEA. This CDR3 contains 11 residues. Here the CDR3 reads CRTGGGTEAFF. The CDR3 DNA reads as TGCAGGACAGGGGGAGGCACTGAAGCTTTCTTT.

This clonotype was detected ten times or more. The chain is built from TRBV20-1 and TRBJ2-1, with TRBD2 identical over 16 bases. The V and J ends lost 5 bases and 7 bases, in that order; junction bases with no gene match: 11. Germline loops: CDR1 DFQATT, CDR2 SNEGSKA (reference sequence). The CDR3 is 17 residues long. The CDR3 coding sequence is TGCAGTGCTTTTCGGGGACTAGCGGGGGGGGTAAAAAATGAGCAGTTCTTC. It codes for CSAFRGLAGGVKNEQFF.

The chain employs TRBV19 and TRBJ2-1; tentative D call: TRBD2 (6 bases). V gave up 1 base and J gave up 4 bases, with 8 bases separating them. This CDR3 has 14 amino acids. Looked up from germline, CDR1 is LNHDA and CDR2 is SQIVND (reference sequence). The CDR3 loop reads CASSIGGLYNEQFF. CDR3 DNA: TGTGCCAGTAGTATAGGGGGACTGTACAATGAGCAGTTCTTC.